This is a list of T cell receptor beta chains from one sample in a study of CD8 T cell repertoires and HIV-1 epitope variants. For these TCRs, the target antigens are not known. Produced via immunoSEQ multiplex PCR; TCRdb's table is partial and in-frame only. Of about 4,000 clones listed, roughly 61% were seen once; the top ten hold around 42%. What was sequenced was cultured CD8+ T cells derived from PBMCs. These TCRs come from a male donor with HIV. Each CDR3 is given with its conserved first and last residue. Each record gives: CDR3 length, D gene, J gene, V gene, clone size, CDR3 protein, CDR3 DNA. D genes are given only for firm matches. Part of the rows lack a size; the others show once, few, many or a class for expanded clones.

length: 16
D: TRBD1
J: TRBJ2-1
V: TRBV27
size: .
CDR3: CASSILGTVPYNEQFF
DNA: TGTGCCAGCAGTATTCTCGGGACAGTGCCCTACAATGAGCAGTTCTTC

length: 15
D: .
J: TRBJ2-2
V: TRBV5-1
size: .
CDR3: CASSPNTEYTGELFF
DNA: TGCGCCAGCAGCCCAAATACAGAATACACCGGGGAGCTGTTTTTT

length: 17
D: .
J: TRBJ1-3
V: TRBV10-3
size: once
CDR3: CASSRRVTVSNGNTIYF
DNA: TGTGCCAGCAGCCGAAGAGTGACAGTCAGTAATGGAAACACCATATATTTT

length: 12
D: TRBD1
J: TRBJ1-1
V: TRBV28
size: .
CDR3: CASSLGTVEAFF
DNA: TGTGCCAGCAGTTTAGGGACAGTTGAAGCTTTCTTT

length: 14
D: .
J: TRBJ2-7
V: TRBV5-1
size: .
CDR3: CASTSWDTSYEQYF
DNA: TGCGCCAGCACCTCCTGGGACACATCCTACGAGCAGTACTTC

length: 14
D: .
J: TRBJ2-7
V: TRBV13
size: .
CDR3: CASSSDVSAYEQYF
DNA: TGTGCCAGCAGTTCAGATGTCTCGGCCTACGAGCAGTACTTC

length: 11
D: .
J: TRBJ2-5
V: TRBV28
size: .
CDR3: CASSLGGEQYF
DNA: TGTGCCAGCAGTTTAGGGGGAGAGCAGTACTTC

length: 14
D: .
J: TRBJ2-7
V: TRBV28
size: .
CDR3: CASSLAGQSYEQYF
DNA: TGTGCCAGCAGTTTGGCGGGACAGAGCTACGAGCAGTACTTC

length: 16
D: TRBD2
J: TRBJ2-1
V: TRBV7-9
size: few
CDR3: CASSLGRTSGSDEQFF
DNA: TGTGCCAGCAGCTTAGGTCGGACTAGCGGGAGTGATGAGCAGTTCTTC

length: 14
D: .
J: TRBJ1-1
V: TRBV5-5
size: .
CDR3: CASSLGWGTTEAFF
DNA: TGTGCCAGCAGCTTGGGTTGGGGGACGACTGAAGCTTTCTTT

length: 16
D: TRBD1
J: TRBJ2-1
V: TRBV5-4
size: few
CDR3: CASSLVVGGTGNEQFF
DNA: TGTGCCAGCAGCTTGGTTGTTGGCGGGACAGGCAATGAGCAGTTCTTC

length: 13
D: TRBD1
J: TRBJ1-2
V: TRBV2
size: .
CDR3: CASSYRGNYGYTF
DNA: TGTGCCAGCAGTTACAGGGGAAACTATGGCTACACCTTC

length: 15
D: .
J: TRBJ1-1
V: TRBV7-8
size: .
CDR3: CASSSTLGQNTEAFF
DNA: TGTGCCAGCAGTTCGACCTTGGGACAGAACACTGAAGCTTTCTTT

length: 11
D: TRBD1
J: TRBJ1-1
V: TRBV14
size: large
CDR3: CASSQSGGAFF
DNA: TGTGCCAGCAGCCAGTCAGGGGGGGCTTTCTTT

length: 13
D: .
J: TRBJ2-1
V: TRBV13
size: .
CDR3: CASSLLAYNEQFF
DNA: TGTGCCAGCAGCTTACTGGCCTACAATGAGCAGTTCTTC

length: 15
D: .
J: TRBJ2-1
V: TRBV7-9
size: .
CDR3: CASSLLAGSYNEQFF
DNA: TGTGCCAGCAGCTTACTGGCAGGGTCCTACAATGAGCAGTTCTTC

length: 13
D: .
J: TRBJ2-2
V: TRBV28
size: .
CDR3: CASSLTRTGELFF
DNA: TGTGCCAGCAGTTTAACCCGCACCGGGGAGCTGTTTTTT

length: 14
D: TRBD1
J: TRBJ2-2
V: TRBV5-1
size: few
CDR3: CASSFSGGTGELFF
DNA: TGCGCCAGCAGCTTTTCAGGGGGCACCGGGGAGCTGTTTTTT

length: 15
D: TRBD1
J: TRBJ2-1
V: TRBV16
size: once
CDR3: CASSQSRDRGNEQFF
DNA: TGTGCCAGCAGCCAATCCCGAGACAGGGGAAATGAGCAGTTCTTC

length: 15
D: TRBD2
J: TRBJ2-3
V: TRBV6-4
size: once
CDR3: CASSDSRGGTDTQYF
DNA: TGTGCCAGCAGTGACTCGCGGGGGGGCACAGATACGCAGTATTTT

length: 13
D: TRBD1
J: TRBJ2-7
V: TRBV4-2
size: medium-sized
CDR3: CASSQTGVNEQYF
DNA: TGTGCCAGCAGCCAAACAGGGGTCAACGAGCAGTACTTC

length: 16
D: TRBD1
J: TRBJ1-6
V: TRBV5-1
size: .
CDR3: CASSSTGTGTGSPLHF
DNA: TGCGCCAGCAGTTCGACCGGGACAGGCACTGGATCACCCCTCCACTTT

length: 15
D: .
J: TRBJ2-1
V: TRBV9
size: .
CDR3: CASSVAPRGFDEQFF
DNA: TGTGCCAGCAGCGTAGCTCCGCGAGGGTTTGATGAGCAGTTCTTC

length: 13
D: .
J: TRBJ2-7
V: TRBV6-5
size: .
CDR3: CASSYSSAYEQYF
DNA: TGTGCCAGCAGTTACTCGTCGGCCTACGAGCAGTACTTC

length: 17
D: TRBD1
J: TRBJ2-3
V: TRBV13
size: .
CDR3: CASSLARQGASTDTQYF
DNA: TGTGCCAGCAGCTTAGCCAGACAGGGGGCGAGCACAGATACGCAGTATTTT

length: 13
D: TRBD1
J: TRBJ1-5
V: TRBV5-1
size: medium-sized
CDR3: CASSPTGHQPQHF
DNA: TGCGCCAGCAGCCCGACAGGGCATCAGCCCCAGCATTTT

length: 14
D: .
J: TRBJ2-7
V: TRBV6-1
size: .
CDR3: CASSGGGGYPEQYF
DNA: TGTGCCAGCAGTGGCGGTGGAGGGTATCCGGAGCAGTACTTC

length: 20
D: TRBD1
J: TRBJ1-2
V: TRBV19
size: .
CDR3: CASSIEPTGGTPTHLYGYTF
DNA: TGTGCCAGTAGCATAGAACCGACAGGGGGAACCCCTACCCACTTATATGGCTACACCTTC

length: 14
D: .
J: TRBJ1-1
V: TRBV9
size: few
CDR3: CASSVGGEYTEAFF
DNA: TGTGCCAGCAGCGTAGGCGGAGAGTACACTGAAGCTTTCTTT